This T cell receptor (beta chain) originates from a study of OX40 agonist ivuxolimab in advanced cancers. CDR1 SGHTA and CDR2 FQGNSA come from the germline V gene. J lost 4 bases, V lost 5 bases, and 15 bases had no gene match. This CDR3 has 19 amino acids. Method: immunoSEQ multiplex PCR; TCRdb's copy keeps in-frame clones and lacks some. The repertoire holds around 33,000 clones, roughly 80% seen once, with 2.5% to 3% in the top ten. In regard to this clone: Its antigen is still unknown.

Study results and caveats: No determination was made of the antigen specificity of the expanded peripheral T cells.

The sample was CD4+ or CD8+ T cells sorted from blood, taken in a trial of the OX40 agonist ivuxolimab. This receptor was obtained from an adult with an advanced solid tumor such as melanoma, head and neck, liver or kidney cancer. The rearrangement links TRBV7-2 to TRBJ2-6; 9 positions agree with TRBD1. The CDR3 DNA reads as TGTGCCAGCAGCCCGAAGGGACAGGGAATTCTCAAGGGGGCCAACGTCCTGACTTTC. Protein sequence: CASSPKGQGILKGANVLTF.